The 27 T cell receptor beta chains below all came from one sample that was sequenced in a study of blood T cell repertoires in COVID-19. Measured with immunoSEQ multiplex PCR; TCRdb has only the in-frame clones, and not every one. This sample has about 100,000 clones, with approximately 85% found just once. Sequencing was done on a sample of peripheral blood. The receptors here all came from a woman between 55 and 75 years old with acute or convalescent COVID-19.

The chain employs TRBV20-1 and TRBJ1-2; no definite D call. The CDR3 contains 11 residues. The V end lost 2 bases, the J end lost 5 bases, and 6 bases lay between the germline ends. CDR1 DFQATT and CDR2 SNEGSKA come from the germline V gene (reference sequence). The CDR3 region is CSARNSYGYTF. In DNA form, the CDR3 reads TGCAGTGCTAGAAACAGTTATGGCTACACCTTC.

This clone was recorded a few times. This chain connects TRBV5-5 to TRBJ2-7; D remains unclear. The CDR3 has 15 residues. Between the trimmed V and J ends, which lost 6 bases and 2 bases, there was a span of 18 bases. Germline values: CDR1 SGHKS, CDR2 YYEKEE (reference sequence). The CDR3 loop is CASKPDPWATYEQYV. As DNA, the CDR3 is TGTGCCAGCAAACCTGACCCCTGGGCCACCTACGAGCAGTACGTC.

The CDR3 DNA is TGTGCCAGTATGGCAGGGGGGATGAACACTGAAGCTTTCTTT. This gives the protein CASMAGGMNTEAFF. The chain employs TRBV19 and TRBJ1-1; the match to TRBD1 covers 7 bases. The trim removed 7 bases at V and 0 bases at J, leaving 5 bases unmatched. The CDR3 spans 14 residues. Germline V lookup: CDR1 LNHDA, CDR2 SQIVND (reference sequence).

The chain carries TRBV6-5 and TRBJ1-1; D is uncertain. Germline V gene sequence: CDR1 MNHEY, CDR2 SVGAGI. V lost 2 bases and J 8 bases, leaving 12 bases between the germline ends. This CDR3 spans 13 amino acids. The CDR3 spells CASSYLSEREAFF. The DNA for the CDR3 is TGTGCCAGCAGTTACCTCAGCGAAAGGGAAGCTTTCTTT.

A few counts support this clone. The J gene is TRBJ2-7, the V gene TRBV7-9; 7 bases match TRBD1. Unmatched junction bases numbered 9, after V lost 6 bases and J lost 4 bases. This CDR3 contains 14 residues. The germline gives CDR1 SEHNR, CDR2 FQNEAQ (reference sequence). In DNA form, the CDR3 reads TGTGCCAGCAGTAAAGAGACAGGGAGTTACGAGCAGTACTTC. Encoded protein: CASSKETGSYEQYF. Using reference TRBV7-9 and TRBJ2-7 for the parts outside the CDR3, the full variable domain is DTGVSQNPRHKITKRGQNVTFRCDPISEHNRLYWYRQTLGQGPEFLTYFQNEAQLEKSRLLSDRFSAERPKGSFSTLEIQRTEQGDSAMYLCASSKETGSYEQYFGPGTRLTVT.

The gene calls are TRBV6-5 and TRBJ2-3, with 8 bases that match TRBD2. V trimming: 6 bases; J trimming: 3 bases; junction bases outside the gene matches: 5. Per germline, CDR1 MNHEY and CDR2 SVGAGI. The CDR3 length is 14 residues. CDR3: CASSAGGRTDTQYF. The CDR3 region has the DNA TGTGCCAGCAGCGCGGGAGGCAGAACAGATACGCAGTATTTT.

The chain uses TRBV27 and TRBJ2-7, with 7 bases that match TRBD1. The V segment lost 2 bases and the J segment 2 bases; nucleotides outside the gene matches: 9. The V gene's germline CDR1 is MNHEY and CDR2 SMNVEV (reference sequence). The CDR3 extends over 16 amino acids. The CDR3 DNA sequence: TGTGCCAGCAGTTTAAGAGGGACAGAACTTCCCTACGAGCAGTACGTC. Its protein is CASSLRGTELPYEQYV.

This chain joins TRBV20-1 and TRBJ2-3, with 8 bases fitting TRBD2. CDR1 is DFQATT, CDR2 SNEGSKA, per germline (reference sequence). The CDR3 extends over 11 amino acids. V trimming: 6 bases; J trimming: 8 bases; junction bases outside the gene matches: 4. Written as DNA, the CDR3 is TGCAGTGCGCCTCTAGCGGGTACGCAGTATTTT. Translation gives CSAPLAGTQYF.

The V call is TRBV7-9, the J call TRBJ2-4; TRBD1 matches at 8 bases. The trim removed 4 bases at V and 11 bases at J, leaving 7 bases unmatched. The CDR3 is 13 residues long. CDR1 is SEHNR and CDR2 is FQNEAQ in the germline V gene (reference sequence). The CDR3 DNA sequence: TGTGCCAGCAGCTCTACAGGGGGGAACCTTCAGTACTTC. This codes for CASSSTGGNLQYF.

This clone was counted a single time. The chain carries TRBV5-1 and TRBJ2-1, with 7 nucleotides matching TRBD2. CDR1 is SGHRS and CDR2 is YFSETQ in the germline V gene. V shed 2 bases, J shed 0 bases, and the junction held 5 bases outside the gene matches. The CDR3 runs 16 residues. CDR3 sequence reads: CASSFGLVSSYNEQFF. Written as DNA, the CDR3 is TGCGCCAGCAGCTTTGGACTAGTCAGCTCCTACAATGAGCAGTTCTTC.

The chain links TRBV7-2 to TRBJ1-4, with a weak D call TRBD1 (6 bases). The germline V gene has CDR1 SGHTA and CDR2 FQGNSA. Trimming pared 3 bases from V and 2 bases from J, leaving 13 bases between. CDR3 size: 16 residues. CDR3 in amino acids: CASSFYAGATNEKLFF. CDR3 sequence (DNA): TGTGCCAGCAGCTTTTACGCAGGGGCTACTAATGAAAAACTGTTTTTT.

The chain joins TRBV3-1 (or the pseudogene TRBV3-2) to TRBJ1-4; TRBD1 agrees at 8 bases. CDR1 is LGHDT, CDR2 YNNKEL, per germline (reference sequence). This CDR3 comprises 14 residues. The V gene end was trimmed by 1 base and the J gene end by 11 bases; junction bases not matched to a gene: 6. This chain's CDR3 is CASSQGTGGRKLFF. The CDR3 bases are TGTGCCAGCAGCCAAGGCACAGGGGGTCGGAAACTGTTTTTT.

CDR3 sequence: CASSLTDNYGYTF. The CDR3 DNA follows: TGCGCCAGCAGCTTGACAGATAACTATGGCTACACCTTC. This chain connects TRBV5-1 to TRBJ1-2, with D unresolved. Trimming shortened V by 1 base and J by 1 base, and 5 bases separated the two germline ends. The CDR3 loop spans 13 amino acids. Germline values: CDR1 SGHRS, CDR2 YFSETQ. Supplemented by reference TRBV5-1 and TRBJ1-2, the full variable domain reads KAGVTQTPRYLIKTRGQQVTLSCSPISGHRSVSWYQQTPGQGLQFLFEYFSETQRNKGNFPGRFSGRQFSNSRSEMNVSTLELGDSALYLCASSLTDNYGYTFGSGTRLTVV.

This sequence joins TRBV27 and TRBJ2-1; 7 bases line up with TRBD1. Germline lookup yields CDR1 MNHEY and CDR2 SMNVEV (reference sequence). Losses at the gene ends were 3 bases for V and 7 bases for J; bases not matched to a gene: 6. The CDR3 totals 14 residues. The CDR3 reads CASSFSGGRNEQFF. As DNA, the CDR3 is TGTGCCAGCAGTTTTTCAGGGGGAAGGAATGAGCAGTTCTTC.

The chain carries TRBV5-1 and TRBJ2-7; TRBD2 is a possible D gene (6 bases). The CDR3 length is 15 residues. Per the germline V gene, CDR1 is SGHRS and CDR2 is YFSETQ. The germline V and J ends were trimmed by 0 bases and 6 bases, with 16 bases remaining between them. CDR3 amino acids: CASSLAGGREFEQYF. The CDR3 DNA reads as TGCGCCAGCAGCTTGGCCGGGGGTAGGGAATTCGAGCAGTACTTC.

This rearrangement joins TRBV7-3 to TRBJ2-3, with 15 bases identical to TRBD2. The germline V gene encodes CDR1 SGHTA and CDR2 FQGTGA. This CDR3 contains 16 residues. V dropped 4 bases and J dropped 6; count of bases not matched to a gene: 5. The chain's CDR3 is CASSYGLAGGPDTQYF. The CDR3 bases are TGTGCCAGCAGCTACGGACTAGCGGGAGGGCCGGATACGCAGTATTTT.

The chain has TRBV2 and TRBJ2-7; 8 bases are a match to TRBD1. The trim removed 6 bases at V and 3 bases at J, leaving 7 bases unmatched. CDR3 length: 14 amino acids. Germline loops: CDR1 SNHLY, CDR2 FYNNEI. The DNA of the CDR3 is TGTGCCAGCAGATCGGGGACAGGAGTCTACGAGCAGTACTTC. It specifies CASRSGTGVYEQYF.

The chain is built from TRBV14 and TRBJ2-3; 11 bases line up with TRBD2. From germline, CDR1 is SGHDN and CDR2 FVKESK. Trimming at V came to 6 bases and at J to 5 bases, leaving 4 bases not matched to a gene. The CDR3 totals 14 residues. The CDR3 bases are TGTGCCAGCAGTCCAACTAGCGGGAGAGATACGCAGTATTTT. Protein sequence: CASSPTSGRDTQYF.

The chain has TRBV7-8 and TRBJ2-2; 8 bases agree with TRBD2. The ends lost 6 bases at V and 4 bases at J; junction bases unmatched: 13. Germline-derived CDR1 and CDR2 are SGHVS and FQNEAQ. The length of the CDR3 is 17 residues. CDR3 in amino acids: CASRSSSAGVRTGELFF. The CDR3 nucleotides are TGTGCCAGCAGGTCTTCCTCAGCGGGAGTGCGCACCGGGGAGCTGTTTTTT.

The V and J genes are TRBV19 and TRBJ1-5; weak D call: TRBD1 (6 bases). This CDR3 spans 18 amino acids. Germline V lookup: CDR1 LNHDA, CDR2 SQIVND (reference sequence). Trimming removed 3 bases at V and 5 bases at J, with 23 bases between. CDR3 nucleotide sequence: TGTGCCAGTAGTATTTTTCCCACACTGACGGGGGGCTATCAGCCCCAGCATTTT. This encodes CASSIFPTLTGGYQPQHF.

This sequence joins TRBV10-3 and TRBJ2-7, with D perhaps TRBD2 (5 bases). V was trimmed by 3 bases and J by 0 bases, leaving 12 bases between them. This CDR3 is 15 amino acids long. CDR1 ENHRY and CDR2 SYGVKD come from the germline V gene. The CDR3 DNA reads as TGTGCCATCAGTGAAGCGGCAAACCCCTCCTACGAGCAGTACTTC. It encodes CAISEAANPSYEQYF.

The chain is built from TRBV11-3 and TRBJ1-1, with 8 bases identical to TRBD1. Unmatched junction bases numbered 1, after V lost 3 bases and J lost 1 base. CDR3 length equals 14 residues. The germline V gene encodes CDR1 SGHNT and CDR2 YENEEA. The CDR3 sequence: CASSFGTGNTEAFF. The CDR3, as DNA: TGTGCCAGCAGCTTCGGGACAGGGAACACTGAAGCTTTCTTT.

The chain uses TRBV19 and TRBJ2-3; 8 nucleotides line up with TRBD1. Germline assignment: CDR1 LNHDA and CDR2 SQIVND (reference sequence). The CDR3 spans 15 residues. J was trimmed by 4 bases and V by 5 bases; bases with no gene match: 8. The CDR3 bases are TGTGCCAGTAGTCCCTGGGACAGGAGCCCAGATACGCAGTATTTT. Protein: CASSPWDRSPDTQYF.

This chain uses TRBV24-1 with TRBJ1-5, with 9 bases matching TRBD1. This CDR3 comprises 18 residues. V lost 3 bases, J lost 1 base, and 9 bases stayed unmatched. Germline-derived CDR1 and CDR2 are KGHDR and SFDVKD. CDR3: CATSDARDRVGSNQPQHF. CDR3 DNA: TGTGCCACCAGTGATGCCCGGGACAGGGTTGGGAGCAATCAGCCCCAGCATTTT.

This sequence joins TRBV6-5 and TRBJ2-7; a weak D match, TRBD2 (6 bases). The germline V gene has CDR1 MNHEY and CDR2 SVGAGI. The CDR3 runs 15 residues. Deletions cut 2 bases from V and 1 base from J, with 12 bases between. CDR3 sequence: CASSYGLGGSYEQYF. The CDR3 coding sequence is TGTGCCAGCAGTTACGGCCTGGGGGGATCCTACGAGCAGTACTTC.

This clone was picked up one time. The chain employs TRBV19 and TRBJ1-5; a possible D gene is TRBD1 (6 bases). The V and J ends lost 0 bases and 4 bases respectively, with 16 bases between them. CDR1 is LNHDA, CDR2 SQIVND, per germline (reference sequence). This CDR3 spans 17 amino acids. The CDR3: CASSIDHGTHVNQPQHF. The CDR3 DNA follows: TGTGCCAGTAGTATAGATCATGGGACACATGTAAATCAGCCCCAGCATTTT.

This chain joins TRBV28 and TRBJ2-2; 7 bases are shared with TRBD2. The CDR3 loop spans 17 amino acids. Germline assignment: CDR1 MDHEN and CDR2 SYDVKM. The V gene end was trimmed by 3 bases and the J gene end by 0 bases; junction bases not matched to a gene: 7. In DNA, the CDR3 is TGTGCCAGCAGTTTGGGAGGGGTCAGCGCGAACACCGGGGAGCTGTTTTTT. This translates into CASSLGGVSANTGELFF.